One and the same sample provided the 3 T cell receptor beta chains below, sequenced in a study of technical replicates of blood from a few donors. Profiled with immunoSEQ multiplex PCR; TCRdb holds only in-frame clones, not every one. The sample includes 75,000 to 90,000 clones, roughly 93% seen only once; the top ten take roughly 0.25%. Source material: T cells isolated from PBMCs. These receptors all stem from a human donor in good health.

This chain uses TRBV2 with TRBJ2-2, with a weak D call TRBD2 (6 bases). Per the germline V gene, CDR1 is SNHLY and CDR2 is FYNNEI. The CDR3 is made up of 16 amino acids. V shed 5 bases and J shed 3 bases, with 16 bases lying between them. The CDR3 bases are TGTGCCAGCAGTCCCTGGGGGGTGACGGACACCGGGGAGCTGTTTTTT. As protein: CASSPWGVTDTGELFF.

In DNA, the CDR3 is TGTGCCAGCAGCTTAGGAGTAGATACGCAGTATTTT. Translation: CASSLGVDTQYF. This chain uses TRBV7-9 with TRBJ2-3; D uncertain. CDR1 is SEHNR and CDR2 is FQNEAQ in the germline V gene (reference sequence). V was shortened by 1 base and J by 5 bases, with 4 bases between the two germline ends. The CDR3 extends over 12 amino acids.

The V call is TRBV20-1, the J call TRBJ1-2, with 7 bases fitting TRBD1. CDR1 and CDR2 from the germline V gene are DFQATT and SNEGSKA (reference sequence). The CDR3 spans 11 residues. V was clipped by 4 bases and J by 5 bases; unmatched bases: 1. CDR3 sequence: CSATQGYGYTF. CDR3 coding DNA: TGCAGTGCTACACAGGGGTATGGCTACACCTTC.